This T cell receptor (beta chain) stems from a study of blood T cell repertoires in COVID-19. The V end lost 3 bases, the J end lost 7 bases, and 13 bases lay between the germline ends. Germline assignment: CDR1 MGHDK and CDR2 SYGVNS. This CDR3 has 13 amino acids. Clones were read by immunoSEQ multiplex PCR, and TCRdb kept only the in-frame ones, dropping some. The sample includes fewer than 300,000 clones, about 93% of them seen just once. The chain is built from TRBV25-1 and TRBJ2-7; maybe TRBD1 (6 bases). Sequenced: PBMCs or T cells enriched from blood (not recorded which). The receptor's source is a woman aged 25 to 39 who had recovered from COVID-19. The DNA for the CDR3 is TGTGCCAGCAGTGATCTGGGGGCGAGAGAGCAGTACTTC. Amino acid sequence: CASSDLGAREQYF.